The next 5 T cell receptor beta chains were all read from a single sample in a study of human T cells and chemical hapten exposure. TCRdb re-analysed the RACE reads in MiXCR, keeping a single row per CDR3 protein. The sample consists of about 380,000 distinct CDR3 sequences, roughly 5% of them appearing once. Time point described: patch test 1, 2 weeks after DPC sensitization. The treatment here: therapeutic diphenylcyclopropenone sensitization with weekly scalp DPC. Sequencing was performed on whole blood, taken in connection with sensitization to the hapten diphenylcyclopropenone (DPC). These receptors were obtained from a woman between 45 and 60 years old with alopecia areata. Some clones in this sample may be carry-over from other donors' samples.

The rearrangement uses TRBV5-6 and TRBJ1-1; D is unclear. The germline gives CDR1 SGHDT, CDR2 YYEEEE. This CDR3 spans 13 amino acids. V dropped 4 bases and J dropped 0 bases, with 7 bases sitting between them. The CDR3, as DNA: TGTGCCAGCAGCGCTCTCATGAACACTGAAGCTTTCTTT. This gives the protein CASSALMNTEAFF.

The gene calls are TRBV6-1 and TRBJ2-3, with TRBD2 matching 14 bases. The CDR3 consists of 18 residues. Germline lookup yields CDR1 MNHNS and CDR2 SASEGT. Germline trimming cut 6 bases from V and 1 base from J; bases unmatched to any gene: 9. CDR3 residues: CASSSSGLAGGGTDTQYF. The CDR3 bases are TGTGCCAGCAGCTCCTCTGGACTAGCGGGGGGAGGCACAGATACGCAGTATTTT.

The sample holds a few counts of this clonotype. This chain uses TRBV2 with TRBJ1-6, with D uncertain. Trimming left V 7 bases short and J 9 bases short, with 16 bases between. Germline lookup yields CDR1 SNHLY and CDR2 FYNNEI. The CDR3 totals 14 residues. The CDR3 DNA follows: TGTGCCAGCAAGGAACTCCTCCGGGGTTCACCCCTCCACTTT. This gives the protein CASKELLRGSPLHF.

The chain employs TRBV7-9 and TRBJ1-5; no firm D call. Looked up from germline, CDR1 is SEHNR and CDR2 is FQNEAQ (reference sequence). The V end was cut by 5 bases, the J end by 2 bases, with 13 bases between. The CDR3 has 15 residues. This chain's CDR3 is CASSGTGWGNQPQHF. The CDR3 region has the DNA TGTGCCAGCAGCGGCACCGGATGGGGCAATCAGCCCCAGCATTTT.

This clonotype was seen at least ten times. The rearrangement links TRBV28 to TRBJ1-6; the D gene is possibly TRBD1 (5 bases). V dropped 3 bases and J dropped 7 bases, with 10 bases sitting between them. CDR3 length: 14 amino acids. Germline V CDR1 and CDR2: MDHEN, SYDVKM. CDR3 coding DNA: TGTGCCAGCAGTTTGCCCAGGGCCAATTCACCCCTCCACTTT. Residues: CASSLPRANSPLHF.